In its sample, the clone carrying this T cell receptor (beta chain) was seen many times. The data originate from a study of T-cell reconstitution after alpha-beta-depleted transplantation in children. TCRbeta library preparation incorporated unique molecular identifiers. One entry per CDR3 protein results from TCRdb running MiXCR on the PCR reads. The profile shows around 250,000 distinct CDR3 sequences, around 8% of them singletons. The TCR comes from a male patient under 18 who had a stem cell transplant for acute lymphoblastic leukemia, so the T cells may come from the graft donor. This specimen was PBMCs, mostly from graft donor cells, taken 180 days after TCRalphabeta/CD19-depleted stem cell transplant.

This chain's CDR3 is CASSLLRVTGELFF. CDR3 coding DNA: TGTGCCAGCAGCTTGCTCAGGGTCACCGGGGAGCTGTTTTTT. The gene calls are TRBV7-6 and TRBJ2-2, with D possibly being TRBD1 (5 bases). V shed 3 bases and J shed 4 bases, with 9 bases lying between them. Germline V gene sequence: CDR1 SGHVS, CDR2 FNYEAQ. CDR3 length equals 14 residues.